The T cell receptor (beta chain) described here comes from a study of T cell repertoires in cytomegalovirus infection. A single record per CDR3 protein comes from TCRdb applying MiXCR to the reads. The table shows 210,000 or so distinct CDR3 sequences, with roughly 6.5% occurring only once. At least ten counts were recorded for this clonotype. The CDR3 has 16 residues. V was shortened by 2 bases and J by 1 base, with 15 bases between the two germline ends. This chain links TRBV12-3 or TRBV12-4 with TRBJ2-7; no clear D gene. The TCR comes from a human donor in good health (CMV status not recorded). Some clones in this sample may be carry-over from other donors' samples. The specimen sequenced was PBMCs. CDR3 amino acids: CASSLKLIYPSYEQYF. Written as DNA, the CDR3 is TGTGCCAGCAGTTTAAAGTTGATTTACCCGTCCTACGAGCAGTACTTC.